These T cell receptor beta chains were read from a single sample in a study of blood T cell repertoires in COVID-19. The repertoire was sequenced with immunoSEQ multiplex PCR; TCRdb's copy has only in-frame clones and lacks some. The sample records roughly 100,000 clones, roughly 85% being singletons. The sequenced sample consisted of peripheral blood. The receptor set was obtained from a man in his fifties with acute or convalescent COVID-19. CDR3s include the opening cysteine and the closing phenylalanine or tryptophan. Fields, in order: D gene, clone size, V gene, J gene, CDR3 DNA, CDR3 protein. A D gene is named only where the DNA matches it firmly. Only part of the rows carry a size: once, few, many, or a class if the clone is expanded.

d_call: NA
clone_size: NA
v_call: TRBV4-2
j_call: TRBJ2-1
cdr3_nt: TGTGCCAGCAGCCCCCCGGGGGCCTACAATGAGCAGTTCTTC
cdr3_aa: CASSPPGAYNEQFF

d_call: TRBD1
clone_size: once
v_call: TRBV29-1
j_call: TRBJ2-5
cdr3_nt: TGCAGCGTGAAAGGACAGGGGGGGGAGACCCAGTACTTC
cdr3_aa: CSVKGQGGETQYF

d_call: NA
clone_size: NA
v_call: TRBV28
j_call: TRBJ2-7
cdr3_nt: TGTGCCAGCAGTTTCATGTCGGAGAGGTTCTCCTACGAGCAGTACTTC
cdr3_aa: CASSFMSERFSYEQYF

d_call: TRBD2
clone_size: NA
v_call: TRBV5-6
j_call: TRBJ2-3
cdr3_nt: TGTGCCAGCAGCTACGGGACTAGCGGGAGGGCGACAGATACGCAGTATTTT
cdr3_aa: CASSYGTSGRATDTQYF

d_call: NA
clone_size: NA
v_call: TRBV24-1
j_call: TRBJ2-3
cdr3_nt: TGTGCCACCAGTGATTTGGAAGAGGCCAACACAGATACGCAGTATTTT
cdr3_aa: CATSDLEEANTDTQYF

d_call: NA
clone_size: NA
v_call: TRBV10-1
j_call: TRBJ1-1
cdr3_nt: TGCGCCAGCAGTGATTACCGATTTGGCGGGGTCCCCGGTGAAGCTTTCTTT
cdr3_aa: CASSDYRFGGVPGEAFF

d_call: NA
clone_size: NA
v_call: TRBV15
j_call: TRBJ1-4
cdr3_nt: TGTGCCACCAGCAGACAGGGAGAAAAACTGTTTTTT
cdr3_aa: CATSRQGEKLFF

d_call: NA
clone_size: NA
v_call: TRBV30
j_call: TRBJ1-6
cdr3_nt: TGTGCCTGGAGGGGCAGGGGCGGCTCACCCCTCCACTTT
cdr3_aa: CAWRGRGGSPLHF

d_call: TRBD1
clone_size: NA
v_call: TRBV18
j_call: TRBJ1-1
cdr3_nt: TGTGCCAGCTCACCTTGGACAGGGACGGACACTGAAGCTTTCTTT
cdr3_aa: CASSPWTGTDTEAFF

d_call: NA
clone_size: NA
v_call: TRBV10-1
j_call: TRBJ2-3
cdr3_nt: TGCGCCAGCAGTGACGATCACGCAGATGTGGCGCAGTATTTT
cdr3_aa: CASSDDHADVAQYF

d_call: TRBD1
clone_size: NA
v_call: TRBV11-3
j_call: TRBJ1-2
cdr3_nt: TGTGCCAGCAGCTTAGGGCCGGGACAGCGGCCACGGGCCAATGGCTACACCTTC
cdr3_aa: CASSLGPGQRPRANGYTF

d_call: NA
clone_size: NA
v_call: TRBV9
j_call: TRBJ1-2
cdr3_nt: TGTGCCAGCAGCTTCTCTACGAGGGGGAACTATGGCTACACCTTC
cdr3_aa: CASSFSTRGNYGYTF

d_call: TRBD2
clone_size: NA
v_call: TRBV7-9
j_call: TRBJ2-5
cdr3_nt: TGTGCCAGCAGCTTCCTAGCGGAAGAGACCCAGTACTTC
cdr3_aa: CASSFLAEETQYF

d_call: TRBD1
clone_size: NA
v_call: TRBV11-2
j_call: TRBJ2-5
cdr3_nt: TGTGCCAGCAGCTCGGGACAGGTCTTAGAGACCCAGTACTTC
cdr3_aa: CASSSGQVLETQYF

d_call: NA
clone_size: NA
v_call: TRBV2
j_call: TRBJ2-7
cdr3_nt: TGTGCCAGCAGTGAAGGAGGGGGTGGATTCGGGCAGTACTTC
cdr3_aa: CASSEGGGGFGQYF

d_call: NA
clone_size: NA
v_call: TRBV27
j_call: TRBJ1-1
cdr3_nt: TGTGCCAGCAGTTTTGGTACTTTAGCTTTCTTT
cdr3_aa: CASSFGTLAFF

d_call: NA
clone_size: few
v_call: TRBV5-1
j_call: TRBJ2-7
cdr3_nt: TGCGCCAGCAGCCCTCGCCCCTCTAGCATCCCCTACGAGCAGTACTTC
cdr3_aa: CASSPRPSSIPYEQYF

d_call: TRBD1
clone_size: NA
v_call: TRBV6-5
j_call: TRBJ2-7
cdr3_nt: TGTGCCAGCAAAGAGGGACAGGGGTACTACGAGCAGTACTTC
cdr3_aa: CASKEGQGYYEQYF

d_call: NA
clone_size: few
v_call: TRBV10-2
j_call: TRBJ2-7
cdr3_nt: TGCGCCAGCAGCCGAGATCGACTCTACGAGCAGTACTTC
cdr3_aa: CASSRDRLYEQYF

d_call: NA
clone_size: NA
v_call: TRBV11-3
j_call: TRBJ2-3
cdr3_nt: TGTGCCAGCAGCTTAGATGGGGGCGTATACGGAGATACGCAGTATTTT
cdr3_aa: CASSLDGGVYGDTQYF

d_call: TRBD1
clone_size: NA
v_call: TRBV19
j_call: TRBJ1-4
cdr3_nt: TGTGCCAGTAGTATGATAAAGGGACAGGGTGAAAAACTGTTTTTT
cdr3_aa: CASSMIKGQGEKLFF

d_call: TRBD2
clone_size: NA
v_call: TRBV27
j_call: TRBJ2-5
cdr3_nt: TGTGCCAGCAGTAGAGCGGGGGGGCAAGAGACCCAGTACTTC
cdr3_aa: CASSRAGGQETQYF

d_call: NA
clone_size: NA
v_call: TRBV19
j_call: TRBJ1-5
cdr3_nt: TGTGCCAGTATGCGCAGGGAAATAAATCAGCCCCAGCATTTT
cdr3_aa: CASMRREINQPQHF

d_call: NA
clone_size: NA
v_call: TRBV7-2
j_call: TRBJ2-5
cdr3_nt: TGTGCCAGCAGCTTCCTATACGAGACCCAGTACTTC
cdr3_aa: CASSFLYETQYF

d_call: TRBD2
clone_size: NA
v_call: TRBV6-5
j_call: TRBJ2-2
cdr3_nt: TGTGCCACCCGGACTAGCGGCACCGGGGAGCTGTTTTTT
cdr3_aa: CATRTSGTGELFF

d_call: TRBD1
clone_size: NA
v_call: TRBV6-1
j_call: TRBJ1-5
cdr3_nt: TGTGCCAGCAGTGAAACCTGGGACAGGGTTTATCAGCCCCAGCATTTT
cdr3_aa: CASSETWDRVYQPQHF

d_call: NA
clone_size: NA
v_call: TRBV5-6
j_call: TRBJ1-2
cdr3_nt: TGTGCCAGCAGCTTACCGGGATCCAACTATGGCTACACCTTC
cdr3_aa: CASSLPGSNYGYTF

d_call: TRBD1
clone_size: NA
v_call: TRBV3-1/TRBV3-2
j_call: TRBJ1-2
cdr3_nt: TGTGCCAGCAGCCGGGGCGACAGGGGCAACTATGGCTACACCTTC
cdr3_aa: CASSRGDRGNYGYTF

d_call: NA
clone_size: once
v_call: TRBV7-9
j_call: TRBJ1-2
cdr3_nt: TGTGCCAGCAGCCCGCGGGGGGCCTTCTATGGCTACACCTTC
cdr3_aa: CASSPRGAFYGYTF

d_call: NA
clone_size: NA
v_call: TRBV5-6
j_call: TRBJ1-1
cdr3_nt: TGTGCCAGCAGCTTGCTTAATCAAGACAATGAAGCTTTCTTT
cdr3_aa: CASSLLNQDNEAFF

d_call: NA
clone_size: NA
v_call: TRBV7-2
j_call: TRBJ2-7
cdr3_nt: TGTGCCAGCAGCTTAGAACTAGTAAACGACGAGCAGTACTTC
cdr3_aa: CASSLELVNDEQYF

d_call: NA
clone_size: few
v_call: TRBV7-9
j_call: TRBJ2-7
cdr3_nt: TGTGCCAGCAGCCCGCGACATGCCTACGAGCAGTACTTC
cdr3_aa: CASSPRHAYEQYF

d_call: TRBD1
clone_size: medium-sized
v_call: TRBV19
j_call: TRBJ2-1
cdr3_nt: TGTGCCAGTAGTCTCCGGGACAGCTCCTACAATGAGCAGTTCTTC
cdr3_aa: CASSLRDSSYNEQFF

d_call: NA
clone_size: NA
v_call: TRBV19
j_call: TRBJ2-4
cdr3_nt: TGTGCCAGTAGTGCCCAGGTAGCCAAAAACATTCAGTACTTC
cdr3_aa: CASSAQVAKNIQYF

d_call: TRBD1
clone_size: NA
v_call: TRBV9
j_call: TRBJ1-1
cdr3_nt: TGTGCCAGCAGTGCTGGGACAGAAAACACTGAAGCTTTCTTT
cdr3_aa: CASSAGTENTEAFF

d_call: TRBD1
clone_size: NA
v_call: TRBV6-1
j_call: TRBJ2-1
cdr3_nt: TGTGCCAGCAGTGAAGCGAGCAGGGGGCACTACAATGAGCAGTTCTTC
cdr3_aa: CASSEASRGHYNEQFF

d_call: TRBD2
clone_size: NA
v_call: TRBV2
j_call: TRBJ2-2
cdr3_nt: TGTGCCAGCAGAAGCGGGATGCACACCGGGGAGCTGTTTTTT
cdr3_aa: CASRSGMHTGELFF

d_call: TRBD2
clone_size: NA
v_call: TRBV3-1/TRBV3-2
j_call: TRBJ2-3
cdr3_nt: TGTGCCAGCAGCCAAACACTAGCGGGTTTCACAGATACGCAGTATTTT
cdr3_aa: CASSQTLAGFTDTQYF

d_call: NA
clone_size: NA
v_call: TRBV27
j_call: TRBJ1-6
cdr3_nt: TGTGCCAGCAGTTTTCAAAATTCACCCCTCCACTTT
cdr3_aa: CASSFQNSPLHF

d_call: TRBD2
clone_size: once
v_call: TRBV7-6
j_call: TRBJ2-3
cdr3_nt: TGTGCCAGCAGCCAAGGGGGGACTAGGCCCCCAGATACGCAGTATTTT
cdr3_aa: CASSQGGTRPPDTQYF

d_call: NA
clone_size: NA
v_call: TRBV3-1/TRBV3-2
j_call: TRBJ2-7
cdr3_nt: TGTGCCAGCAGCCAAGGGAGGGGTGGAGAAGGAAACTACGAGCAGTACTTC
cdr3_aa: CASSQGRGGEGNYEQYF

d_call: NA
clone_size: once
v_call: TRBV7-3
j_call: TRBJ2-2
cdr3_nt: TGTGCCAGCAGCAGAAAGCAGGGGCCGGGCGGGGAGCTGTTTTTT
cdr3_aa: CASSRKQGPGGELFF

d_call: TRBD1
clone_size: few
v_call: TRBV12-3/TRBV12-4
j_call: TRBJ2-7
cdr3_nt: TGTGCCAGCAGTAATACAGGGGGCTACGAGCAGTACTTC
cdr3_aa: CASSNTGGYEQYF

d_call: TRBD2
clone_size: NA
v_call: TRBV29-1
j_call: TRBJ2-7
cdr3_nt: TGCAGCGTTGAAGGGGGGTCTAGCGGGTTGCAGTACTTC
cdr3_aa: CSVEGGSSGLQYF

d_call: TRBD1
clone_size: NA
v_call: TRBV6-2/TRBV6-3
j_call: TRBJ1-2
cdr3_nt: TGTGCCAGCAGCTCCCCCCGGACAGGACTCGATGGCTACACCTTC
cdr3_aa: CASSSPRTGLDGYTF

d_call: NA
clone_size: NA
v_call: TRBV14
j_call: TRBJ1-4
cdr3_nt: TGTGCCAGCAGCCAAGATGCAGGGTGGAATGAAAAACTGTTTTTT
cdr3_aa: CASSQDAGWNEKLFF

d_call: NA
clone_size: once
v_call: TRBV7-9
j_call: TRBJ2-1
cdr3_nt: TGTGCCAGCAGGGGGGGAAGCTCCTACAATGAGCAGTTCTTC
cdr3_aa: CASRGGSSYNEQFF

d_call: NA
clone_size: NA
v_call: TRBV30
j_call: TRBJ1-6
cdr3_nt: TGTGCCTGGAGTCGGGGAGCATCCTATAATTCACCCCTCCACTTT
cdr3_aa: CAWSRGASYNSPLHF

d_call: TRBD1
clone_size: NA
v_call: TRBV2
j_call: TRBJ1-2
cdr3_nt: TGTGCCAGCATAAGGACAGGGGGATATGGCTACACCTTC
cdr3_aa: CASIRTGGYGYTF

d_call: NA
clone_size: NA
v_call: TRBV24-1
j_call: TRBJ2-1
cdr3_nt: TGTGCCACCTCTATGACCTACAATGAGCAGTTCTTC
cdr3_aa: CATSMTYNEQFF

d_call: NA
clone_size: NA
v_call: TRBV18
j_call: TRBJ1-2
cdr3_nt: TGTGCCAGCTCACCACCTAGTATGAGCAGGATTAACTATGGCTACACCTTC
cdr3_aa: CASSPPSMSRINYGYTF

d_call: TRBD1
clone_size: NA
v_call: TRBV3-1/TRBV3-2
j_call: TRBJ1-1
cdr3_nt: TGTGCCAGCAGCCAACTCGGGACAGGGACGAACACTGAAGCTTTCTTT
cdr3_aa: CASSQLGTGTNTEAFF

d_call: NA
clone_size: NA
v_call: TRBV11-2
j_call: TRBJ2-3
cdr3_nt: TGTGCCAGCGGCCCTAGCACAGATACGCAGTATTTT
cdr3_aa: CASGPSTDTQYF

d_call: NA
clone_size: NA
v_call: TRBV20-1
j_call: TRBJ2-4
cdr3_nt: TGCAGTGCTAGTAACGGGGGAGGCAAAAACATTCAGTACTTC
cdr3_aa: CSASNGGGKNIQYF

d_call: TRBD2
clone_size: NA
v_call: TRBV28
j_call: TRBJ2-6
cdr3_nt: TGTGCCAGCAGTTTTTCGGGGGGCTCTGGGGCCAACGTCCTGACTTTC
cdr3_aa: CASSFSGGSGANVLTF

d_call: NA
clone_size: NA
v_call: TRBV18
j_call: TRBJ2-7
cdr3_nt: TGTGCCAGCTCACCAGAGGGCTACGAGCAGTACTTC
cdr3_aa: CASSPEGYEQYF

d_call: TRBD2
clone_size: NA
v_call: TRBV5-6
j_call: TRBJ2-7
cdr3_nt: TGTGCCAGCACCTTGGGAGAGAGCGGGGTGAGCGAGCAGTACTTC
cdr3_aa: CASTLGESGVSEQYF

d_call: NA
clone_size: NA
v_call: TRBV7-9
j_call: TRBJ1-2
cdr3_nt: TGTGCCAGCAGCTCGAGGGTGGTTGACTATGGCTACACCTTC
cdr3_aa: CASSSRVVDYGYTF

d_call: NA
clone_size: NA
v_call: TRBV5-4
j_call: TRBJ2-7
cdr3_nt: TGTGCCAGCAGCTTTAGACAGAACTCCTACGAGCAGTACTTC
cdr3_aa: CASSFRQNSYEQYF

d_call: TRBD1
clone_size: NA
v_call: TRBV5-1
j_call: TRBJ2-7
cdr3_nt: TGCGCCAGCAGCTTGTTAGGTTCCGGACAGGGTTACGAGCAGTACTTC
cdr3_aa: CASSLLGSGQGYEQYF